The 27 T cell receptor beta chains below were found in one sample sequenced in a study of blood T cell repertoires in COVID-19. Profiling relied on immunoSEQ multiplex PCR, and the TCRdb table lists in-frame clones only, not all of them. The table includes about 210,000 clones, 80% to 90% detected once. Source material: peripheral blood. These TCRs come from a woman aged 80 or older with COVID-19, enrolled during active disease.

The chain joins TRBV28 to TRBJ1-6, with TRBD1 matching 11 bases. CDR1 is MDHEN and CDR2 is SYDVKM in the germline V gene. J lost 3 bases, V lost 5 bases, and 3 bases had no gene match. The CDR3 runs 16 residues. The DNA of the CDR3 is TGTGCCAGCAGTCCAGGGACAGGGGGCTATAATTCACCCCTCCACTTT. Translated, it gives CASSPGTGGYNSPLHF.

The chain uses TRBV21-1 and TRBJ2-7; TRBD2 was called by the table and not checked on the DNA. TRBV21-1 is a pseudogene. The CDR3 runs 14 residues. This chain's CDR3 is CASSKGVREDEQYV. In DNA, the CDR3 is TGTGCCAGCAGCAAAGGTGTCAGGGAGGACGAGCAGTACGTC.

The chain employs TRBV4-1 and TRBJ1-2; 10 positions match TRBD1. The CDR3 covers 13 residues. The germline gives CDR1 MGHRA, CDR2 YSYEKL. With 4 bases clipped from V and 7 bases from J, the junction kept 3 bases outside the gene matches. The CDR3 reads CASSPTGGRGYTF. The CDR3 DNA is TGCGCCAGCAGCCCGACAGGGGGCCGTGGCTACACCTTC.

This chain joins TRBV5-4 and TRBJ1-3; D is ambiguous. The CDR3 sequence is 15 residues long. V lost 2 bases and J 0 bases, leaving 9 bases between the germline ends. CDR1 is SGHNT and CDR2 is YYREEE in the germline V gene (reference sequence). The CDR3 nucleotides read TGTGCCAGCAGCTTCGGACTGAACTCTGGAAACACCATATATTTT. This sequence encodes CASSFGLNSGNTIYF.

The chain employs TRBV19 and TRBJ1-5, with 9 bases matching TRBD1. Germline CDR1 and CDR2: LNHDA and SQIVND (reference sequence). V was clipped by 5 bases and J by 6 bases; unmatched bases: 8. The CDR3 spans 15 residues. CDR3 loop: CASSVPGQGGQPQHF. In DNA, the CDR3 is TGTGCCAGTAGTGTACCGGGACAGGGAGGTCAGCCCCAGCATTTT.

The chain recombines TRBV18 with TRBJ1-3; possible D gene TRBD1, 6 bases. V was trimmed by 3 bases and J by 0 bases, leaving 12 bases between them. CDR3 length: 16 residues. Germline V gene sequence: CDR1 KGHSH, CDR2 LQKENI. CDR3 in amino acids: CASSPGTPDSGNTIYF. The CDR3 nucleotides are TGTGCCAGCTCACCGGGGACACCGGACTCTGGAAACACCATATATTTT.

This clone showed up just once. The chain carries TRBV9 and TRBJ1-5, with D possibly being TRBD1 (5 bases). The CDR3 is made up of 14 amino acids. In germline, CDR1 is SGDLS, CDR2 YYNGEE. Trimming shortened V by 3 bases and J by 7 bases, and 14 bases separated the two germline ends. The CDR3: CASSAHSGGQPQHF. The DNA of the CDR3 is TGTGCCAGCAGCGCACACTCGGGGGGGCAGCCCCAGCATTTT. The whole variable domain, filled in from reference TRBV9 and TRBJ1-5, reads DSGVTQTPKHLITATGQRVTLRCSPRSGDLSVYWYQQSLDQGLQFLIQYYNGEERAKGNILERFSAQQFPDLHSELNLSSLELGDSALYFCASSAHSGGQPQHFGDGTRLSIL.

V usage is TRBV29-1 and J usage is TRBJ1-3; D is uncertain. V was trimmed by 6 bases and J by 0 bases, leaving 9 bases between them. The length of the CDR3 is 13 residues. Per the germline V gene, CDR1 is SQVTM and CDR2 is ANQGSEA. Written as DNA, the CDR3 is TGCAGCGTCGGACTGAGCTCTGGAAACACCATATATTTT. This encodes CSVGLSSGNTIYF. Full variable domain (rest looked up from reference TRBV29-1 and TRBJ1-3): SAVISQKPSRDICQRGTSLTIQCQVDSQVTMMFWYRQQPGQSLTLIATANQGSEATYESGFVIDKFPISRPNLTFSTLTVSNMSPEDSSIYLCSVGLSSGNTIYFGEGSWLTVV.

V and J are TRBV5-1 and TRBJ2-3; 7 bases agree with TRBD2. J lost 1 base, V lost 7 bases, and 9 bases had no gene match. Germline V gene data show CDR1 as SGHRS and CDR2 as YFSETQ. The CDR3 length is 15 residues. This CDR3 reads CASGLLGGGTDTQYF. The CDR3 DNA reads as TGCGCCAGCGGCCTACTTGGGGGGGGCACAGATACGCAGTATTTT.

This chain uses TRBV18 with TRBJ2-7, with D perhaps TRBD2 (6 bases). The ends were cut back, 4 bases at V and 0 bases at J, with 10 bases in the middle. CDR1 is KGHSH and CDR2 is LQKENI in the germline V gene. CDR3 length: 14 residues. Here the CDR3 reads CASSRTEGSYEQYV. CDR3 DNA sequence: TGTGCCAGCTCACGAACGGAGGGCTCCTACGAGCAGTACGTC.

CDR3 residues: CASSSSGTEGYGYTF. Written as DNA, the CDR3 is TGTGCCAGCAGTTCATCCGGGACAGAAGGTTATGGCTACACCTTC. V is TRBV28 and J is TRBJ1-2; TRBD1 agrees at 7 bases. The CDR3 totals 15 residues. Per germline, CDR1 MDHEN and CDR2 SYDVKM. The trim removed 4 bases at V and 5 bases at J, leaving 10 bases unmatched.

The chain has TRBV7-2 and TRBJ2-5; the match to TRBD2 covers 7 bases. Germline CDR1 is SGHTA and CDR2 is FQGNSA. CDR3 length: 14 amino acids. J lost 1 base, V lost 4 bases, and 3 bases had no gene match. This CDR3 is CASSSSGVQETQYF. The DNA of the CDR3 is TGTGCCAGCAGCTCCAGCGGGGTCCAAGAGACCCAGTACTTC.

The chain carries TRBV7-6 and TRBJ2-3, with TRBD2 as a possible D gene (6 bases). Trimming left V 6 bases short and J 2 bases short, with 21 bases between. CDR3 size: 17 residues. CDR1 SGHVS and CDR2 FNYEAQ come from the germline V gene. In nucleotides, the CDR3 is TGTGCCAGCAGTCAAACCCCCCACGGGAGCAACACAGATACGCAGTATTTT. Its translation is CASSQTPHGSNTDTQYF.

The genes are TRBV7-2 and TRBJ2-3; TRBD2 is a possible D gene (7 bases). This CDR3 is built from 14 residues. Trimming left V 1 base short and J 4 bases short, with 9 bases between. Germline assignment: CDR1 SGHTA and CDR2 FQGNSA. The CDR3 region is CASSLGGGPDTQYF. CDR3 nucleotide sequence: TGTGCCAGCAGCTTAGGGGGGGGCCCAGATACGCAGTATTTT.

In its sample, this clone was seen once. This chain links TRBV27 with TRBJ2-1; D gene ambiguous. Germline V gene data show CDR1 as MNHEY and CDR2 as SMNVEV (reference sequence). Trimming cost V 2 bases and J 0 bases, with 14 bases left between them. This CDR3 spans 17 amino acids. This CDR3 is CASSLPSTANSYNEQFF. CDR3 DNA sequence: TGTGCCAGCAGTTTACCCTCGACTGCAAACTCCTACAATGAGCAGTTCTTC.

The genes are TRBV7-2 and TRBJ2-5, with a weak D call TRBD1 (6 bases). Per the germline V gene, CDR1 is SGHTA and CDR2 is FQGNSA. V lost 4 bases and J lost 5, with 11 bases in between. This CDR3 comprises 13 residues. The CDR3 DNA is TGTGCCAGCAGCTCATACCAGGGGGAGACCCAGTACTTC. It yields the protein CASSSYQGETQYF. Together with reference TRBV7-2 and TRBJ2-5, the CDR3 gives the full variable domain: GAGVSQSPSNKVTEKGKDVELRCDPISGHTALYWYRQSLGQGLEFLIYFQGNSAPDKSGLPSDRFSAERTGGSVSTLTIQRTQQEDSAVYLCASSSYQGETQYFGPGTRLLVL.

Only one count was recorded for this clone. The J gene is TRBJ1-1, the V gene TRBV3-1 (or the pseudogene TRBV3-2); 7 bases align to TRBD1. This CDR3 spans 16 amino acids. V dropped 0 bases and J dropped 7; count of bases not matched to a gene: 11. Germline CDR1 reads LGHDT; CDR2 reads YNNKEL (reference sequence). The CDR3 DNA is TGTGCCAGCAGCCAAGATGCCCGCAGGGGGACCCATGAAGCTTTCTTT. As protein: CASSQDARRGTHEAFF.

The chain has TRBV5-1 and TRBJ2-1, with a weak D call TRBD2 (5 bases). Between the trimmed V and J ends, which lost 3 bases and 6 bases, there was a span of 13 bases. Germline CDR1 SGHRS, CDR2 YFSETQ. There are 14 residues in the CDR3. The CDR3 is CASSSRGEGNEQFF. The CDR3 region has the DNA TGCGCCAGCAGCTCCCGGGGTGAGGGCAATGAGCAGTTCTTC.

The rearrangement uses TRBV15 and TRBJ1-1; D is undetermined. The CDR3 is 11 amino acids. Germline V gives CDR1 LNHNV, CDR2 YYDKDF (reference sequence). V was trimmed by 3 bases and J by 5 bases, leaving 4 bases between them. CDR3 DNA sequence: TGTGCCACCAGCAGGAGGACTGAAGCTTTCTTT. It codes for CATSRRTEAFF.

The chain combines TRBV19 with TRBJ2-2, with 10 bases matching TRBD1. Germline V gene data show CDR1 as LNHDA and CDR2 as SQIVND (reference sequence). J lost 6 bases, V lost 1 base, and 5 bases had no gene match. This CDR3 has 16 amino acids. In DNA, the CDR3 is TGTGCCAGTAGTATAGGGACAGGGGGTATGGCCGGGGAGCTGTTTTTT. Translating gives CASSIGTGGMAGELFF.

The genes are TRBV7-9 and TRBJ1-4; D might be TRBD1 (5 bases). The CDR3 has 15 amino acids. Germline assignment: CDR1 SEHNR and CDR2 FQNEAQ (reference sequence). Trimming cost V 3 bases and J 10 bases, with 18 bases left between them. CDR3 loop: CASSFVPLGEGKLFF. CDR3 in DNA: TGTGCCAGCAGCTTTGTCCCCTTAGGGGAGGGAAAACTGTTTTTT. Combining the CDR3 with reference TRBV7-9 and TRBJ1-4 gives the whole variable domain DTGVSQNPRHKITKRGQNVTFRCDPISEHNRLYWYRQTLGQGPEFLTYFQNEAQLEKSRLLSDRFSAERPKGSFSTLEIQRTEQGDSAMYLCASSFVPLGEGKLFFGSGTQLSVL.

The chain has TRBV5-4 and TRBJ2-1; 8 bases fit TRBD2. Germline V lookup: CDR1 SGHNT, CDR2 YYREEE (reference sequence). The CDR3 totals 15 residues. The trim removed 0 bases at V and 7 bases at J, leaving 6 bases unmatched. The CDR3 reads CASSLESGGPNEQFF. DNA of the CDR3: TGTGCCAGCAGCTTGGAGAGCGGGGGCCCAAATGAGCAGTTCTTC.

This clone has only one observation. The chain couples TRBV3-1 (or the pseudogene TRBV3-2) to TRBJ2-3; 8 bases agree with TRBD2. J lost 4 bases, V lost 1 base, and 4 bases had no gene match. CDR3 length: 15 residues. Germline V CDR1 and CDR2: LGHDT, YNNKEL (reference sequence). DNA for the CDR3: TGTGCCAGCAGCCAAGGCGGGGGGAGCCCAGATACGCAGTATTTT. Translation gives CASSQGGGSPDTQYF.

This chain links TRBV28 with TRBJ1-5, with 7 bases fitting TRBD1. Germline loops: CDR1 MDHEN, CDR2 SYDVKM. The CDR3 loop spans 15 amino acids. V lost 6 bases to trimming and J lost 3 bases; unmatched junction nucleotides: 8. This CDR3 reads CASSLQGSFNQPQHF. CDR3 nucleotides: TGTGCCAGCAGCCTACAGGGGAGTTTCAATCAGCCCCAGCATTTT.

J is TRBJ2-7 and V is TRBV6-5; the D gene is possibly TRBD1 (5 bases). This CDR3 is 13 amino acids long. Trimming took off 5 bases at V and 5 bases at J, with 13 bases between the two ends. Germline V lookup: CDR1 MNHEY, CDR2 SVGAGI. CDR3 in amino acids: CASSRIQGHEQYF. In DNA, the CDR3 is TGTGCCAGCAGTCGTATCCAGGGCCACGAGCAGTACTTC.

The rearrangement uses TRBV11-2 and TRBJ1-4; 8 bases are shared with TRBD1. Germline trimming cut 2 bases from V and 5 bases from J; bases unmatched to any gene: 4. Germline V CDR1 and CDR2: SGHAT, FQNNGV. CDR3 size: 15 residues. CDR3: CASSLQGALNEKLFF. DNA of the CDR3: TGTGCCAGCAGCTTACAGGGGGCGTTGAATGAAAAACTGTTTTTT. The full variable domain, with the rest looked up from reference TRBV11-2 and TRBJ1-4, is EAGVAQSPRYKIIEKRQSVAFWCNPISGHATLYWYQQILGQGPKLLIQFQNNGVVDDSQLPKDRFSAERLKGVDSTLKIQPAKLEDSAVYLCASSLQGALNEKLFFGSGTQLSVL.

The rearrangement joins TRBV5-1 to TRBJ1-2; TRBD1 aligns across 8 bases. J gave up 4 bases and V 4 bases, and 6 bases lay outside the gene matches. From germline, CDR1 is SGHRS and CDR2 YFSETQ. This CDR3 is 14 amino acids long. The CDR3 here is CASSPDRALYGYTF. For the CDR3, the DNA is TGCGCCAGCAGCCCGGACAGGGCCCTCTATGGCTACACCTTC.